What follows are 15 T cell receptor beta chains derived from one specimen sequenced in a study of blood T cell repertoires in COVID-19. Sequencing was performed with immunoSEQ multiplex PCR; in TCRdb, only in-frame clones are kept and a portion is missing. The sample shows about 150,000 clones, roughly 87% of them seen only once. What was sequenced was PBMCs or T cells enriched from blood (not recorded which). These receptors all come from a woman in her forties who had been exposed to COVID-19.

The CDR3 bases are TGTGCCAGCAGCGTAGATCGGGGAGTTAATTCACCCCTCCACTTT. It yields the protein CASSVDRGVNSPLHF. V is TRBV9 and J is TRBJ1-6; D is undetermined. The CDR3 consists of 15 residues. Trimming cost V 0 bases and J 6 bases, with 10 bases left between them. Germline V gene lookup returns CDR1 SGDLS and CDR2 YYNGEE.

The CDR3 sequence is CASSLDRGGDTTGELFF. CDR3 sequence (DNA): TGTGCCAGCAGCTTAGACCGCGGTGGGGACACCACCGGGGAGCTGTTTTTT. This rearrangement joins TRBV11-3 to TRBJ2-2; D is possibly TRBD1 (6 bases). The germline V gene encodes CDR1 SGHNT and CDR2 YENEEA. This CDR3 has 17 amino acids. The V end was cut by 0 bases, the J end by 4 bases, with 15 bases between.

This clone was counted only a few times. V is TRBV12-3 or TRBV12-4 and J is TRBJ1-5; TRBD1 aligns across 10 bases. V lost 7 bases to trimming and J lost 4 bases; unmatched junction nucleotides: 1. This CDR3 is built from 13 residues. This CDR3 is CASTDRGNQPQHF. The CDR3 DNA is TGTGCCAGCACGGACAGGGGGAATCAGCCCCAGCATTTT.

This chain links TRBV10-3 with TRBJ2-1; the match to TRBD1 covers 9 bases. The CDR3 spans 16 residues. Germline V gene sequence: CDR1 ENHRY, CDR2 SYGVKD. V trimming: 3 bases; J trimming: 4 bases; junction bases outside the gene matches: 7. The CDR3, as DNA: TGTGCCATCAGTGACCTCCGGGACAGGGTGTACAATGAGCAGTTCTTC. Amino acid sequence: CAISDLRDRVYNEQFF.

V usage is TRBV7-9 and J usage is TRBJ1-5; TRBD1 might be the D (5 bases). The CDR3 runs to 17 residues. V was cut by 1 base and J by 2 bases, with 15 bases left in between. Germline CDR1 SEHNR, CDR2 FQNEAQ (reference sequence). The CDR3 nucleotides read TGTGCCAGCAGCTTAGTTGTCGGGGGAGAAGGCAATCAGCCCCAGCATTTT. It encodes CASSLVVGGEGNQPQHF.

This clone was seen just once. The CDR3 loop is CASSPGPRGEFF. CDR3 DNA: TGTGCCAGCAGCCCGGGACCTCGGGGGGAGTTCTTC. This chain uses TRBV7-9 with TRBJ2-1, with 7 bases aligning to TRBD2. This CDR3 is built from 12 residues. The germline V gene has CDR1 SEHNR and CDR2 FQNEAQ (reference sequence). V shed 5 bases, J shed 14 bases, and the junction held 9 bases outside the gene matches.

This clone was found once. This chain joins TRBV28 and TRBJ2-3, with D perhaps matching TRBD1 (6 bases). CDR1 is MDHEN and CDR2 is SYDVKM in the germline V gene. This CDR3 comprises 14 residues. V dropped 6 bases and J dropped 6 bases, with 16 bases sitting between them. The CDR3 DNA follows: TGTGCCAGCAGCTCCCTAGGGGACACGGATACGCAGTATTTT. Translated: CASSSLGDTDTQYF. Full variable domain (rest looked up from reference TRBV28 and TRBJ2-3): DVKVTQSSRYLVKRTGEKVFLECVQDMDHENMFWYRQDPGLGLRLIYFSYDVKMKEKGDIPEGYSVSREKKERFSLILESASTNQTSMYLCASSSLGDTDTQYFGPGTRLTVL.

V and J are TRBV10-1 and TRBJ2-5; D uncertain. This CDR3 is 13 amino acids long. The V end was cut by 1 base, the J end by 7 bases, with 10 bases between. Germline V CDR1 and CDR2: WNHNN, SYGVQD (reference sequence). The CDR3 is CASSEWQVGTQYF. CDR3 DNA sequence: TGCGCCAGCAGTGAGTGGCAGGTTGGGACCCAGTACTTC.

The chain uses TRBV5-1 and TRBJ2-7; D perhaps matches TRBD1 (5 bases). This CDR3 has 15 amino acids. V dropped 0 bases and J dropped 4 bases, with 14 bases sitting between them. CDR1 is SGHRS, CDR2 YFSETQ, per germline. CDR3 coding DNA: TGCGCCAGCAGCTTGGTTGGACATCGGCCTTACGAGCAGTACTTC. Its translation: CASSLVGHRPYEQYF.

This chain joins TRBV6-5 and TRBJ2-1; D might be TRBD2 (6 bases). Germline loops: CDR1 MNHEY, CDR2 SVGAGI. The CDR3 covers 16 residues. V was pared by 3 bases and J by 6 bases, with 18 bases between. For the CDR3, the DNA is TGTGCCAGCAGTTATGGGGTAGCGGTCCACGGCAATGAGCAGTTCTTC. Translating it yields CASSYGVAVHGNEQFF.

The rearrangement uses TRBV9 and TRBJ2-2, with 11 nucleotides matching TRBD1. Germline lookup yields CDR1 SGDLS and CDR2 YYNGEE. The CDR3 covers 17 residues. Trimming cost V 3 bases and J 7 bases; bases outside gene matches: 11. Here the CDR3 DNA reads TGTGCCAGCAGCGCAGGCCCTGGACAGGGGGCTGGCGGGGAGCTGTTTTTT. The encoded protein is CASSAGPGQGAGGELFF.

The chain carries TRBV24-1 and TRBJ2-5, with D tentatively TRBD1 (6 bases). Germline loops: CDR1 KGHDR, CDR2 SFDVKD. The CDR3 extends over 17 amino acids. Trimming shortened V by 1 base and J by 5 bases, and 19 bases separated the two germline ends. CDR3 nucleotides: TGTGCCACCAGTGATTTCAAGGACAGTCGTGGGGTCGAGACCCAGTACTTC. Its protein is CATSDFKDSRGVETQYF.

J is TRBJ2-3 and V is TRBV27; the D gene is possibly TRBD2 (5 bases). Trimming removed 5 bases at V and 1 base at J, with 10 bases between. CDR3 length: 14 residues. Germline lookup yields CDR1 MNHEY and CDR2 SMNVEV (reference sequence). The CDR3 is CASSRGVGTDTQYF. The CDR3 DNA reads as TGTGCCAGCAGTCGGGGAGTCGGCACAGATACGCAGTATTTT.

The chain has TRBV27 and TRBJ1-6; D possibly corresponds to TRBD1 (6 bases). CDR1 and CDR2 from the germline V gene are MNHEY and SMNVEV (reference sequence). V was clipped by 4 bases and J by 7 bases, with 14 bases between them. The CDR3 runs to 15 residues. CDR3 in amino acids: CASSSIRGWNSPLHF. CDR3 sequence (DNA): TGTGCCAGCAGTTCTATCAGGGGATGGAATTCACCCCTCCACTTT.

The chain uses TRBV10-3 and TRBJ1-1, with TRBD1 as a possible D gene (6 bases). V was cut by 10 bases and J by 2 bases, with 14 bases left in between. The CDR3 covers 13 residues. Looked up from germline, CDR1 is ENHRY and CDR2 is SYGVKD. The CDR3: CATSGGANTEAFF. The CDR3 coding sequence is TGTGCCACCTCTGGGGGGGCAAACACTGAAGCTTTCTTT.